This T cell receptor beta chain was identified in a study of T cell responses to AZD1222 COVID-19 vaccine. Across the whole study: The study pooled second doses at about 4 or about 12 weeks.

Turning to this clone: Its target is not known.

Overall study results and limits: Repertoire samples came only from after the peak T cell response. CD4 TCRs linked to vaccination spanned spike, dominating at 160-218 and 743-854.

The CDR3 loop spans 15 amino acids. CDR1 is SGHRS and CDR2 is YFSETQ in the germline V gene. Trimming took off 4 bases at V and 3 bases at J, with 13 bases between the two ends. Measured with immunoSEQ multiplex PCR; TCRdb has only the in-frame clones, and not every one. Among more than 100,000 clones listed, around 90% were seen once. This receptor was obtained from an adult in good health. The sample was peripheral blood, taken on day 0 of AZD1222 vaccination. The rearrangement joins TRBV5-1 to TRBJ1-4, with D perhaps matching TRBD1 (5 bases). DNA for the CDR3: TGCGCCAGCAGCCTATGGGACGCAGCTAATGAAAAACTGTTTTTT. This codes for CASSLWDAANEKLFF.